One and the same sample provided the 21 T cell receptor beta chains below, sequenced in a study of T cell responses to AZD1222 COVID-19 vaccine. Sequenced by immunoSEQ multiplex PCR; TCRdb stores in-frame clones only, minus some. The sample has 120,000 to 150,000 clones; roughly four fifths are singletons. Sequences were derived from peripheral blood, sampled on day 0 of MenACWY control vaccination. The receptors shown here come from an adult in good health.

This clone was observed a few times. The chain is built from TRBV27 and TRBJ1-1; 7 nucleotides match TRBD1. Trimming cost V 3 bases and J 1 base; bases outside gene matches: 5. The CDR3 extends over 15 amino acids. Germline-derived CDR1 and CDR2 are MNHEY and SMNVEV (reference sequence). DNA of the CDR3: TGTGCCAGCAGTTTGGCCGGGACAGCGAACACTGAAGCTTTCTTT. Encoded protein: CASSLAGTANTEAFF.

This chain links TRBV23-1 with TRBJ1-1; the D gene is possibly TRBD1 (5 bases). TRBV23-1 has ORF status, its function being uncertain. The CDR3 spans 13 residues. The V and J ends lost 0 bases and 5 bases respectively, with 7 bases between them. The CDR3 spells CASSQSRGTEAFF. DNA of the CDR3: TGCGCCAGCAGTCAATCTCGGGGGACTGAAGCTTTCTTT.

The genes are TRBV2 and TRBJ2-2; TRBD1 is a possible D gene (6 bases). This CDR3 is built from 12 residues. Between the trimmed V and J ends, which lost 5 bases and 8 bases, there was a span of 9 bases. Germline CDR1 and CDR2: SNHLY and FYNNEI. The DNA for the CDR3 is TGTGCCAGCAGTACAGGGTATGGGGAGCTGTTTTTT. Translation gives CASSTGYGELFF.

Comments on this clone: The sample carries other DNA sequences with the same CDR3. CDR3 nucleotides: TGCGCCAGCAGCCTTGGACGGTACAATGAGCAGTTCTTC. It is translated as CASSLGRYNEQFF. The chain couples TRBV4-1 to TRBJ2-1; D not certain. V was cut by 4 bases and J by 4 bases, with 8 bases left in between. This CDR3 is 13 amino acids long. Looked up from germline, CDR1 is MGHRA and CDR2 is YSYEKL.

The gene calls are TRBV18 and TRBJ2-6; D remains unclear. The CDR3 extends over 14 amino acids. The V and J ends lost 0 bases and 3 bases respectively, with 3 bases between them. Germline V gives CDR1 KGHSH, CDR2 LQKENI. The CDR3 bases are TGTGCCAGCTCACCACCAGGTGGGGCCAACGTCCTGACTTTC. Translated: CASSPPGGANVLTF.

The chain combines TRBV4-1 with TRBJ1-6; a possible D gene is TRBD1 (6 bases). Between the trimmed V and J ends, which lost 2 bases and 6 bases, there was a span of 17 bases. This CDR3 is 17 amino acids long. Looked up from germline, CDR1 is MGHRA and CDR2 is YSYEKL. The CDR3 DNA sequence: TGCGCCAGCAGCCAACTACCGACAGGCGCAGTTAATTCACCCCTCCACTTT. Translation gives CASSQLPTGAVNSPLHF.

The J gene is TRBJ2-7, the V gene TRBV5-1; no firm D call. V dropped 4 bases and J dropped 3 bases, with 11 bases sitting between them. Germline CDR1 SGHRS, CDR2 YFSETQ. The CDR3 totals 13 residues. CDR3 sequence reads: CASSLDGFYEQYV. The CDR3 DNA is TGCGCCAGCAGCCTCGACGGTTTCTACGAGCAGTACGTC.

This clone was observed a few times. The chain recombines TRBV28 with TRBJ2-3; perhaps TRBD2 as D (7 bases). Germline V gene data show CDR1 as MDHEN and CDR2 as SYDVKM. The germline V and J ends were trimmed by 6 bases and 1 base, with 11 bases remaining between them. This CDR3 spans 14 amino acids. The CDR3 DNA is TGTGCCAGCAGGGAGGGGGGGCGCACAGATACGCAGTATTTT. Translation gives CASREGGRTDTQYF.

This clone has more than one count but fewer than ten. The J gene is TRBJ1-6, the V gene TRBV7-9; 12 positions agree with TRBD1. CDR3 length equals 16 residues. After removal of 1 base from V and 7 bases from J, the junction contained 2 bases not matched to a gene. CDR1 and CDR2 from the germline V gene are SEHNR and FQNEAQ (reference sequence). In DNA, the CDR3 is TGTGCCAGCAGCTTAGGGGACAGGGGGCCGAATTCACCCCTCCACTTT. Amino acid sequence: CASSLGDRGPNSPLHF.

The chain links TRBV7-9 to TRBJ2-7; D is perhaps TRBD1 (5 bases). The V and J ends lost 3 bases and 6 bases respectively, with 12 bases between them. The CDR3 runs to 13 residues. The germline CDR1 and CDR2 sequences are SEHNR and FQNEAQ (reference sequence). CDR3 protein: CASSFRQTGEQYF. CDR3 nucleotide sequence: TGTGCCAGCAGCTTCCGACAGACCGGCGAGCAGTACTTC.

The V and J genes are TRBV5-4 and TRBJ2-1, with a weak D call TRBD2 (6 bases). This CDR3 contains 16 residues. Trimming shortened V by 0 bases and J by 0 bases, and 10 bases separated the two germline ends. In germline, CDR1 is SGHNT, CDR2 YYREEE (reference sequence). CDR3 bases: TGTGCCAGCAGCTTGGGGCTAGCGAGCTCCTACAATGAGCAGTTCTTC. Protein product: CASSLGLASSYNEQFF. The variable domain in full, completed from reference TRBV5-4 and TRBJ2-1, reads ETGVTQSPTHLIKTRGQQVTLRCSSQSGHNTVSWYQQALGQGPQFIFQYYREEENGRGNFPPRFSGLQFPNYSSELNVNALELDDSALYLCASSLGLASSYNEQFFGPGTRLTVL.

V gene TRBV7-9 combines with J gene TRBJ1-3, with D unresolved. The CDR3 is 15 residues long. From germline, CDR1 is SEHNR and CDR2 FQNEAQ (reference sequence). V was pared by 0 bases and J by 4 bases, with 10 bases between. Here the CDR3 DNA reads TGTGCCAGCAGCTTAGCAGGCAGATCCGGAAACACCATATATTTT. Amino acids: CASSLAGRSGNTIYF. The variable domain in full, with the rest retrieved from reference TRBV7-9 and TRBJ1-3, is DTGVSQNPRHKITKRGQNVTFRCDPISEHNRLYWYRQTLGQGPEFLTYFQNEAQLEKSRLLSDRFSAERPKGSFSTLEIQRTEQGDSAMYLCASSLAGRSGNTIYFGEGSWLTVV.

The V gene is TRBV7-9, the J gene TRBJ2-1; perhaps TRBD1 as D (6 bases). The CDR3 has 14 amino acids. V lost 5 bases to trimming and J lost 5 bases, with 13 bases between them. The germline CDR1 and CDR2 sequences are SEHNR and FQNEAQ (reference sequence). CDR3 residues: CASSHRDKHNEQFF. In DNA form, the CDR3 reads TGTGCCAGCAGCCACCGGGACAAGCACAATGAGCAGTTCTTC.

V usage is TRBV5-4 and J usage is TRBJ2-1, with a weak D call TRBD1 (6 bases). Per germline, CDR1 SGHNT and CDR2 YYREEE (reference sequence). Deletions cut 0 bases from V and 5 bases from J, with 9 bases between. The CDR3 has 14 amino acids. In DNA form, the CDR3 reads TGTGCCAGCAGCTTGGGGGACATAGACAATGAGCAGTTCTTC. It encodes CASSLGDIDNEQFF.

This chain uses TRBV10-1 with TRBJ2-3; 13 positions match TRBD2. The germline gives CDR1 WNHNN, CDR2 SYGVQD (reference sequence). This CDR3 is built from 18 residues. J was trimmed by 0 bases and V by 6 bases; bases with no gene match: 9. CDR3 nucleotides: TGCGCCAGCAGACCCGGACTAGCGGGGGAGATTAGCACAGATACGCAGTATTTT. This encodes CASRPGLAGEISTDTQYF.

The V and J genes are TRBV28 and TRBJ1-2, with D tentatively TRBD1 (5 bases). From germline, CDR1 is MDHEN and CDR2 SYDVKM. Trimming took 9 bases from V and 4 from J, leaving 12 bases between them. The CDR3 contains 12 residues. CDR3 residues: CASATGVYGYTF. CDR3 nucleotides: TGTGCCAGTGCAACAGGAGTCTATGGCTACACCTTC.

This clone was picked up one time. The rearrangement joins TRBV10-2 to TRBJ1-4, with 10 bases fitting TRBD1. The CDR3 covers 14 residues. V was clipped by 6 bases and J by 4 bases; unmatched bases: 2. The germline V gene has CDR1 WSHSY and CDR2 SAAADI. The CDR3 DNA reads as TGCGCCAGCAGCGGGACAGGGGATAATGAAAAACTGTTTTTT. It codes for CASSGTGDNEKLFF.

This clone was counted once. The V and J genes are TRBV11-2 and TRBJ1-2, with D unclear. The CDR3 is made up of 15 amino acids. Trimming took off 0 bases at V and 3 bases at J, with 11 bases between the two ends. Germline-derived CDR1 and CDR2 are SGHAT and FQNNGV. The chain's CDR3 is CASSLEDSPHYGYTF. In DNA form, the CDR3 reads TGTGCCAGCAGCTTAGAGGACTCTCCGCACTATGGCTACACCTTC.

V usage is TRBV5-5 and J usage is TRBJ2-2; D is unresolved. The germline V gene encodes CDR1 SGHKS and CDR2 YYEKEE (reference sequence). V lost 5 bases, J lost 6 bases, and 8 bases lay in between. This CDR3 is built from 12 residues. In DNA form, the CDR3 reads TGTGCCAGCAGGTATCAGGCCGGGGAGCTGTTTTTT. Its protein product is CASRYQAGELFF.

Worth noting for this clone: The sample carries other DNA sequences with the same CDR3. The chain uses TRBV9 and TRBJ1-1; D not certain. This CDR3 region has 13 residues. V lost 1 base and J 2 bases, leaving 6 bases between the germline ends. Per germline, CDR1 SGDLS and CDR2 YYNGEE. The CDR3 region has the DNA TGTGCCAGCAGCGTAACTGCAAACACTGAAGCTTTCTTT. Translating it yields CASSVTANTEAFF.

This sequence joins TRBV6-5 and TRBJ1-5; TRBD1 is a possible D gene (5 bases). The CDR3 contains 15 residues. The germline V and J ends were trimmed by 5 bases and 8 bases, with 19 bases remaining between them. CDR1 is MNHEY and CDR2 is SVGAGI in the germline V gene. This CDR3 is CASSPWGDPFKPQHF. In nucleotides, the CDR3 is TGTGCCAGCAGTCCTTGGGGGGACCCCTTTAAGCCCCAGCATTTT.